The entry that follows covers one TCR beta chain sequence. This clonotype has ten or more counts. No cognate antigen has been identified for it. No clone much larger than this one lies a single base away; base qualities are absent. This sample stems from a study of T cells after yellow fever vaccination (dated by TCRdb to between 2017 and 2020). For context, the study as a whole: Libraries from fractions with low cell numbers were prepared with the SMART-Seq v4 Ultra Low Input RNA kit. To follow T-cell clones before and after primary and booster YFV17D yellow fever vaccination, bulk TCR alpha and beta repertoires were sequenced over time. Two healthy male donors, one aged 18 to 29 and one aged 30 to 40 years, made up the cohort. Blood was collected at multiple timepoints before and after primary and secondary immunization, and bulk PBMC replicates and cell subsets were isolated. What the study reported, not specific to this receptor: Most clones expanded after primary vaccination (about 96% of CD4 and around 88% of CD8) were re-detected after the booster, suggesting that broad memory maintenance occurred. A small fraction of clonotypes appeared in both the CD4 and CD8 compartments, likely as a result of convergent recombination. Compared with the primary T-cell response, the secondary T-cell response was weaker but faster, peaking on day 5 rather than day 15. Computational filtering was needed because FACS-sorted repertoires could contain abundant contaminating clonotypes from the bulk population. Only a couple of donors were included in the study, so the extent to which the findings can be generalized is limited.

Read against the paper, the sample's treatment or condition label means: live attenuated yellow fever vaccine strain. A standard Ficoll-Paque protocol was used to isolate PBMCs from peripheral blood. Dynabeads CD4 and CD8 positive selection kits were used to isolate CD4 and CD8 T-cell fractions. TriZol was used to extract RNA from bulk PBMCs, from CD4 and CD8 fractions, and from dextramer-positive and dextramer-negative fractions. The germline V gene supplies CDR1 SGHRS and CDR2 YFSETQ. Inclusive of the bounding cysteine and phenylalanine, the CDR3 is 17 residues long. Only CDR3 DNA remains: 51 bases, in frame from the first base. The junction carries 16 bases between V and J, which are trimmed by 4 bases and 0 bases respectively. TCR cDNA was made using 5'RACE template switching, a step that added a universal primer site and unique molecular identifiers. Priming for cDNA synthesis came from both the TCR alpha and TCR beta constant segments. Two PCR steps were used to amplify libraries, with sample barcodes and sequencing adapters being added in the second step. Sequencing of libraries was done on Illumina HiSeq 2500 (2x100 bp) or NovaSeq (2x150 bp). Per the original workflow: MIGEC handled demultiplexing of reads and collapsing into UMI consensus sequences, while MiXCR performed V(D)J alignment. Vaccine-responding clonotypes were defined with edgeR using replicate PBMC samples, requiring FDR below 0.01 and a log2 fold change above 5 up to day 15. Bulk clonotypes were assigned CD4 or CD8 identity according to which sequenced CD4 or CD8 repertoire held them at higher abundance. Through fastp at Q25 and MiXCR, TCRdb rebuilt clones from the public reads, retaining in-frame beta chains. Duplicate CDR3 protein sequences are folded into a single record with the most common DNA and genes. The V and J calls shown here were made by TCRdb, not taken from the authors' results. In all, the sample holds some 150,000 distinct CDR3 sequences, and about 7% of those were seen once. Approximately 0.67% of the sample comes from the top ten.

The sequence is built from TRBV5-1 and TRBJ2-2, with the D segment identity uncertain. This material consisted of CD4+ T cells sorted from PBMCs, taken 10 days after the yellow fever booster vaccination. The sequence came from a young man who received the YFV17D yellow fever vaccine. The CDR3 region: CASSPVSPSANTGELFF. The DNA reads as follows: TGCGCCAGCAGCCCGGTATCTCCATCCGCGAACACCGGGGAGCTGTTTTTT.